The rows below give T cell receptor beta chains drawn from one sample of a study of T-cell memory formation after mild COVID-19. TCRdb reanalysed the 5' RACE reads using MiXCR and keeps one entry per CDR3 protein. This repertoire shows roughly 350,000 distinct CDR3 sequences, 25% to 30% found once; its top ten account for 13%. Sequences were obtained from PBMCs or a T cell subset sorted from them (not recorded which). Receptor source: an adult woman who had mild COVID-19 (a few samples of this study predate the infection). Cell type and time point are not known. The CDR3 runs from the conserved cysteine through the conserved F or W. Fields, in order: J gene, clone size, D gene, V gene, CDR3 DNA, CDR3 protein. The D gene is left open where the match is weak. Part of the rows lack a size; the others show once, few, many or a class for expanded clones.

TRBJ2-7,few,TRBD1,TRBV15,TGTGCCACCAGCAGGGACAGGGTCAACGAGCAGTACTTC,CATSRDRVNEQYF
TRBJ1-1,few,-,TRBV30,TGTGCCTGGGCACCCGTAATGAACACTGAAGCTTTCTTT,CAWAPVMNTEAFF
TRBJ2-2,-,-,TRBV15,TGTGCCACCAGGCCCCAACAGGGTGCGAACACCGGGGAGCTGTTTTTT,CATRPQQGANTGELFF
TRBJ2-2,-,-,TRBV29-1,TGCAGCGTTGAAACTAACGCCGGGACCGCTTGGAACACCGGGGAGCTGTTTTTT,CSVETNAGTAWNTGELFF
TRBJ2-5,-,-,TRBV11-2,TGTGCCAGCAGCTTAGCGGTCGGAGAGACCCAGTACTTC,CASSLAVGETQYF
TRBJ1-5,-,-,TRBV4-1,TGCGCCAGCAGCCAAGATCCGGTCTTCGAGCCCCAGCATTTT,CASSQDPVFEPQHF
TRBJ2-5,-,TRBD1,TRBV11-3,TGTGCCAGCAGCTCCCGGACAGGCGGAGAGACCCAGTACTTC,CASSSRTGGETQYF
TRBJ2-1,-,TRBD2,TRBV5-1,TGCGCCAGCAGCCGGACTAGCGGGAAGTACAATGAGCAGTTCTTC,CASSRTSGKYNEQFF
TRBJ2-3,-,TRBD2,TRBV27,TGTGCCAGCAGCTTAGCGGGGGGCCGGGCAGATACGCAGTATTTT,CASSLAGGRADTQYF
TRBJ2-3,-,-,TRBV10-3,TGTGCCATCAGTGAGCCCCCTAGCACAGATACGCAGTATTTT,CAISEPPSTDTQYF
TRBJ2-6,-,-,TRBV27,TGTGCCAGCAGTCCCTATAAGGACGTCCTGACTTTC,CASSPYKDVLTF
TRBJ2-7,many,-,TRBV12-3/TRBV12-4,TGTGCCAGCAGTTTATCATTTGTCTACGAGCAGTACTTC,CASSLSFVYEQYF
TRBJ2-2,few,TRBD2,TRBV6-6,TGTGCCAGCAGATTAGCGGGAGGTTCGAACACCGGGGAGCTGTTTTTT,CASRLAGGSNTGELFF
TRBJ2-7,-,-,TRBV3-1,TGTGCCAGCAGCGAAGGGAAGGGTGAGCAGTACTTC,CASSEGKGEQYF
TRBJ2-2,few,-,TRBV7-2,TGTGCCAGCAGCTTCGAGTGGGCCGGGGAGCTGTTTTTT,CASSFEWAGELFF
TRBJ2-7,-,-,TRBV5-6,TGTGCCAGCAGCTTAACCGGGTCCCCTGGCGAGCAGTACTTC,CASSLTGSPGEQYF
TRBJ2-1,-,TRBD2,TRBV7-3,TGTGCCAGCAGCCAAGCGGGGCCCCACAATGAGCAGTTCTTC,CASSQAGPHNEQFF
TRBJ2-2,-,-,TRBV7-9,TGTGCCAGCAGCCAGAGTGGGTTCCCCGGGGAGCTGTTTTTT,CASSQSGFPGELFF
TRBJ1-6,-,TRBD1,TRBV30,TGTGCCGGGGACAGGAATTCACCCCTCCACTTT,CAGDRNSPLHF
TRBJ1-5,many,-,TRBV7-6,TGTGCCAGCAGCTTAGGCCCTAGCAATCAGCCCCAGCATTTT,CASSLGPSNQPQHF
TRBJ2-7,few,-,TRBV20-1,TGCAGTGCTCTCCACCACGAGCAGTACTTC,CSALHHEQYF
TRBJ2-5,many,-,TRBV6-5,TGTGCCAGCAGCTTGCCGGGTCAAGAGACCCAGTACTTC,CASSLPGQETQYF
TRBJ1-5,few,TRBD1,TRBV7-9,TGTGCCAGCAGCCGAGGACAGGCCAATCAGCCCCAGCATTTT,CASSRGQANQPQHF
TRBJ2-7,many,-,TRBV5-1,TGTGCCAGCAGCCCAGGGGGGTACGAGCAGTACTTC,CASSPGGYEQYF
TRBJ2-7,few,-,TRBV7-8,TGTGCCAGCAGCACGTATAGCGCAGCCTACGAGCAGTACTTC,CASSTYSAAYEQYF
TRBJ2-7,-,-,TRBV5-1,TGCGCCAGCCGCGTTGCCGGGCTAGCGCCCTTTCACGAGCAGTACTTC,CASRVAGLAPFHEQYF
TRBJ2-7,-,TRBD1,TRBV7-6,TGTGCCAGCAGCTATTCTACAGGGGGCCCTAACATCCACGAGCAGTACTTC,CASSYSTGGPNIHEQYF
TRBJ1-4,-,-,TRBV11-2,TGTGCCAGCAGCCCATCCGAGGGGGATAATGAAAAACTGTTTTTT,CASSPSEGDNEKLFF
TRBJ1-5,-,-,TRBV4-1,TGCGCCAGCAGCCTCCGGGCCTCCGGGGGCAATCAGCCCCAGCATTTT,CASSLRASGGNQPQHF
TRBJ2-5,-,-,TRBV20-1,TGCAGTGCAGTACCTCCACGGGAGCAAGAGACCCAGTACTTC,CSAVPPREQETQYF
TRBJ2-1,once,TRBD1,TRBV5-1,TGCGCCAGCAGCGAACCAGGGGGCGGTGAGCAGTTCTTC,CASSEPGGGEQFF
TRBJ2-5,-,-,TRBV5-1,TGCGCCAGCAGCTTGGTGGGGCCGTACCAAGAGACCCAGTACTTC,CASSLVGPYQETQYF
TRBJ2-2,-,TRBD1,TRBV6-5,TGTGCCAGCAGAACCGGGACAGTCTTGAACACCGGGGAGCTGTTTTTT,CASRTGTVLNTGELFF